One and the same sample provided the 2 T cell receptor beta chains below, sequenced in a study of T cell responses to AZD1222 COVID-19 vaccine. Data came from immunoSEQ multiplex PCR; TCRdb stores just in-frame clones and leaves some out. The sample yields 90,000 to 100,000 clones, over 75% seen once. The sequencing used peripheral blood, collected on day 0 of AZD1222 vaccination. The receptor source for this set is an adult in good health.

The CDR3: CATSDLLETQYF. As DNA, the CDR3 is TGTGCCACCAGTGATTTGCTCGAGACCCAGTACTTC. This rearrangement joins TRBV24-1 to TRBJ2-5; D gene uncertain. V dropped 0 bases and J dropped 5 bases, with 3 bases sitting between them. The CDR3 is 12 residues long. CDR1 is KGHDR, CDR2 SFDVKD, per germline.

V and J are TRBV2 and TRBJ2-7; TRBD1 might be the D (6 bases). V was cut by 4 bases and J by 3 bases, with 13 bases left in between. The CDR3 is made up of 14 amino acids. Germline V CDR1 and CDR2: SNHLY, FYNNEI. CDR3 region: CASSVATGNYEQYF. Here the CDR3 DNA reads TGTGCCAGCAGTGTGGCAACAGGGAACTACGAGCAGTACTTC.